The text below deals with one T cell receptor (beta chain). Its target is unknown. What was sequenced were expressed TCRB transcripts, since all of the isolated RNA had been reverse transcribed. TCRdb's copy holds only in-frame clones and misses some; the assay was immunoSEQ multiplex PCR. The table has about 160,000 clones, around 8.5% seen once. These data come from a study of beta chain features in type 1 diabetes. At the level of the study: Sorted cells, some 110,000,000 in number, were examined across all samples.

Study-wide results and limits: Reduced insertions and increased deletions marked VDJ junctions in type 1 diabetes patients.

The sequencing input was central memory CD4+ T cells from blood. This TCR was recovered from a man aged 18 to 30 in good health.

CDR3 region: CASSFPPGRGVGYTF. The DNA for the CDR3 is TGTGCCAGCAGTTTCCCTCCGGGACGGGGGGTTGGCTACACCTTC. V gene TRBV28 combines with J gene TRBJ1-2; D possibly corresponds to TRBD1 (5 bases). CDR3 length: 15 residues. CDR1 and CDR2 from the germline V gene are MDHEN and SYDVKM. V was trimmed by 3 bases and J by 7 bases, leaving 18 bases between them.